The rows below give T cell receptor beta chains drawn from one sample of a study of T cells in Graves' hyperthyroidism and ophthalmopathy. One entry per CDR3 protein results from TCRdb running MiXCR on the multiplex PCR reads. The repertoire holds about 55,000 distinct CDR3 sequences, with roughly half as singletons. Material for sequencing was blood. These receptors were taken from a woman aged 60 to 75 with Graves' ophthalmopathy. CDR3s include the opening cysteine and the closing phenylalanine or tryptophan. The D gene is left open where the match is weak. Clone size appears in some rows only: once, few, many, or a class for an expanded clone.

J: TRBJ2-7; size: NA; V: TRBV20-1; D: TRBD2; CDR3: CSARDLTSGIYEQYF; DNA: TGCAGTGCTAGAGATCTAACTAGCGGGATCTACGAGCAGTACTTC
J: TRBJ2-7; size: many; V: TRBV13; D: NA; CDR3: CASSLLRSYEQYF; DNA: TGTGCCAGCAGCCTATTGCGTTCCTACGAGCAGTACTTC
J: TRBJ2-1; size: many; V: TRBV7-8; D: NA; CDR3: CASSPGADPYNEQFF; DNA: TGTGCCAGCAGCCCGGGGGCGGACCCCTACAATGAGCAGTTCTTC
J: TRBJ2-1; size: NA; V: TRBV7-2; D: TRBD1; CDR3: CASRLGTGGSSYNEQFF; DNA: TGTGCCAGCAGATTAGGGACAGGGGGCAGCTCCTACAATGAGCAGTTCTTC
J: TRBJ2-5; size: few; V: TRBV6-4; D: NA; CDR3: CATTGGGETQYF; DNA: TGTGCCACTACAGGGGGGGGAGAGACCCAGTACTTC
J: TRBJ2-3; size: NA; V: TRBV7-9; D: TRBD2; CDR3: CASSSRTSGLLNEQYF; DNA: TGTGCCAGCAGTTCAAGGACTAGCGGGCTCCTCAATGAGCAGTATTTT
J: TRBJ2-7; size: NA; V: TRBV20-1; D: TRBD1; CDR3: CSASDSGTGSSEQYF; DNA: TGCAGTGCTTCAGACTCGGGGACAGGGAGTAGCGAGCAGTACTTC
J: TRBJ1-2; size: NA; V: TRBV19; D: NA; CDR3: CASSIGGVTGNGYTF; DNA: TGTGCCAGTAGTATAGGTGGGGTTACAGGGAACGGCTACACCTTC
J: TRBJ2-3; size: many; V: TRBV27; D: NA; CDR3: CALQGGDTQYF; DNA: TGTGCGCTTCAGGGGGGAGATACGCAGTATTTT
J: TRBJ1-2; size: NA; V: TRBV7-2; D: NA; CDR3: CASGRRAGGYTF; DNA: TGTGCCAGCGGTCGGAGGGCGGGTGGCTACACCTTC
J: TRBJ2-7; size: many; V: TRBV6-5; D: TRBD2; CDR3: CASSWRGDLPYEQYF; DNA: TGTGCCAGTTCTTGGCGGGGGGACCTCCCCTACGAGCAGTACTTC
J: TRBJ2-7; size: many; V: TRBV7-9; D: NA; CDR3: CASTWVRTGATYEQYF; DNA: TGTGCCAGCACCTGGGTTAGGACCGGAGCCACCTACGAGCAGTACTTC
J: TRBJ1-1; size: NA; V: TRBV19; D: TRBD1; CDR3: CASTDSGTGAEGAEAFF; DNA: TGTGCCAGTACCGACTCCGGGACAGGGGCCGAGGGCGCTGAAGCTTTCTTT
J: TRBJ1-2; size: many; V: TRBV27; D: NA; CDR3: CASSSQQEAVNGYTF; DNA: TGTGCCAGCAGTTCGCAGCAAGAAGCCGTGAATGGCTACACCTTC
J: TRBJ2-1; size: NA; V: TRBV19; D: TRBD1; CDR3: CASRYTETGTGENEQFF; DNA: TGTGCCAGTAGATATACTGAAACCGGGACAGGGGAAAATGAGCAGTTCTTC
J: TRBJ2-3; size: NA; V: TRBV18; D: TRBD2; CDR3: CASSGTSGGTDTQYF; DNA: TGTGCCAGCTCGGGGACTAGCGGGGGCACAGATACGCAGTATTTT
J: TRBJ2-5; size: many; V: TRBV2; D: NA; CDR3: CASRTTWGLGETQYF; DNA: TGTGCCAGCAGGACCACCTGGGGGCTCGGGGAGACCCAGTACTTC
J: TRBJ1-3; size: NA; V: TRBV5-1; D: NA; CDR3: CASSTSGREGGSTIYF; DNA: TGCGCCAGCAGCACGTCAGGCAGGGAGGGAGGAAGCACCATATATTTT
J: TRBJ1-1; size: NA; V: TRBV7-6; D: NA; CDR3: CASSPGTRLNTEAFF; DNA: TGTGCCAGCAGCCCAGGGACAAGACTTAACACTGAAGCTTTCTTT
J: TRBJ2-1; size: many; V: TRBV19; D: TRBD1; CDR3: CATNGQGAYNEQFF; DNA: TGTGCCACTAATGGACAGGGGGCTTACAATGAGCAGTTCTTC
J: TRBJ2-5; size: few; V: TRBV18; D: NA; CDR3: CASSPGSQETQYF; DNA: TGTGCCAGCTCACCGGGCAGTCAAGAGACCCAGTACTTC
J: TRBJ1-2; size: many; V: TRBV12-3/TRBV12-4; D: NA; CDR3: CASSTRGGVGYGYTF; DNA: TGTGCCAGCAGTACCCGGGGGGGGGTTGGCTATGGCTACACCTTC
J: TRBJ1-4; size: NA; V: TRBV7-2; D: NA; CDR3: CASSLGGGVGEKLFF; DNA: TGTGCCAGCAGCTTGGGGGGCGGCGTAGGGGAAAAACTGTTTTTT
J: TRBJ2-3; size: NA; V: TRBV2; D: NA; CDR3: CASNGGPPRTGVDTQYF; DNA: TGTGCCAGCAATGGGGGCCCCCCGAGGACCGGGGTAGATACGCAGTATTTT
J: TRBJ1-2; size: NA; V: TRBV11-2; D: NA; CDR3: CASSLASGGGKGYTF; DNA: TGCGCCAGCAGCTTAGCAAGTGGGGGCGGAAAAGGCTACACCTTC
J: TRBJ2-7; size: NA; V: TRBV19; D: NA; CDR3: CASSLQDIAYEQYF; DNA: TGTGCCAGTAGTCTCCAGGACATTGCCTACGAGCAGTACTTC
J: TRBJ1-2; size: many; V: TRBV28; D: TRBD1; CDR3: CASSFSRDRVGYTF; DNA: TGTGCCAGCAGTTTTTCTCGGGACAGGGTTGGCTACACCTTC
J: TRBJ2-5; size: NA; V: TRBV2; D: NA; CDR3: CASSGGGHETQYF; DNA: TGTGCCAGCAGTGGCGGGGGCCACGAGACCCAGTACTTC
J: TRBJ2-5; size: NA; V: TRBV9; D: TRBD1; CDR3: CASSVGDRGYLETQYF; DNA: TGTGCCAGCAGCGTAGGCGACAGGGGGTATTTGGAGACCCAGTACTTC
J: TRBJ2-7; size: NA; V: TRBV7-8; D: TRBD1; CDR3: CASSFGTGYEQYF; DNA: TGTGCCAGCAGCTTCGGGACAGGCTACGAGCAGTACTTC
J: TRBJ1-5; size: NA; V: TRBV2; D: NA; CDR3: CASRGSGNQPQHF; DNA: TGTGCCAGCAGGGGTAGCGGGAATCAGCCCCAGCATTTT
J: TRBJ2-1; size: few; V: TRBV6-2/TRBV6-3; D: TRBD2; CDR3: CASSYVLGSGGSVSSYNEQFF; DNA: TGTGCCAGCAGTTACGTCCTTGGTAGCGGGGGGTCCGTTAGCTCCTACAATGAGCAGTTCTTC
J: TRBJ1-5; size: many; V: TRBV3-1; D: NA; CDR3: CASSQMGDQPQHF; DNA: TGTGCCAGCAGCCAAATGGGGGATCAGCCCCAGCATTTT
J: TRBJ2-7; size: few; V: TRBV18; D: NA; CDR3: CASSSRLVAETYEQYF; DNA: TGTGCCAGCTCTTCCCGGTTAGTAGCGGAGACCTACGAGCAGTACTTC
J: TRBJ2-1; size: NA; V: TRBV2; D: NA; CDR3: CASSEGLRAYEQFF; DNA: TGTGCCAGCAGTGAGGGTCTGAGGGCATATGAGCAGTTCTTC
J: TRBJ2-1; size: NA; V: TRBV18; D: TRBD1; CDR3: CASSPGTGSFNEQFF; DNA: TGTGCCAGCTCACCCGGGACAGGGAGTTTCAATGAGCAGTTCTTC
J: TRBJ2-1; size: NA; V: TRBV11-3; D: NA; CDR3: CASSLGWYNEQFF; DNA: TGTGCCAGCAGCTTAGGGTGGTACAATGAGCAGTTCTTC
J: TRBJ1-5; size: medium-sized; V: TRBV20-1; D: NA; CDR3: CSARAQFNQPQHF; DNA: TGCAGTGCTAGAGCTCAGTTCAATCAGCCCCAGCATTTT
J: TRBJ1-4; size: once; V: TRBV19; D: TRBD1; CDR3: CASSPITGDEKLFF; DNA: TGTGCCAGTAGTCCCATTACAGGGGACGAAAAACTGTTTTTT
J: TRBJ2-5; size: NA; V: TRBV20-1; D: NA; CDR3: CSAWGQYF; DNA: TGCAGTGCTTGGGGACAGTACTTC
J: TRBJ2-3; size: few; V: TRBV30; D: NA; CDR3: CAWNGGLDNTDTQYF; DNA: TGTGCCTGGAATGGGGGACTCGATAACACAGATACGCAGTATTTT
J: TRBJ2-5; size: NA; V: TRBV19; D: TRBD2; CDR3: CASNKFFPSWSGEETQYF; DNA: TGCGCCAGTAATAAGTTTTTTCCCTCCTGGAGCGGGGAAGAGACCCAGTACTTC
J: TRBJ2-2; size: many; V: TRBV20-1; D: TRBD2; CDR3: CSAREGTSGTGELFF; DNA: TGCAGTGCTAGAGAGGGGACTAGCGGCACCGGGGAGCTGTTTTTT
J: TRBJ2-1; size: many; V: TRBV4-1; D: TRBD2; CDR3: CASSQEQSSGGAREQFF; DNA: TGCGCCAGCAGCCAAGAGCAGTCTAGCGGGGGGGCGCGCGAGCAGTTCTTC
J: TRBJ2-1; size: many; V: TRBV9; D: NA; CDR3: CASSVGTTYNEQFF; DNA: TGTGCCAGCAGCGTTGGGACAACCTACAATGAGCAGTTCTTC
J: TRBJ1-2; size: NA; V: TRBV18; D: NA; CDR3: CASSPYTALDSDGYTF; DNA: TGTGCCAGCTCACCATACACAGCTCTCGACTCGGATGGCTACACCTTC
J: TRBJ1-2; size: NA; V: TRBV12-3/TRBV12-4; D: NA; CDR3: CASSRTTDRRGYTF; DNA: TGTGCCAGCAGTAGGACGACCGACCGTCGGGGCTACACCTTC
J: TRBJ2-1; size: NA; V: TRBV5-6; D: TRBD1; CDR3: CASSFTGTALKFF; DNA: TGTGCCAGCAGCTTCACCGGGACAGCCCTCAAGTTCTTC
J: TRBJ2-2; size: NA; V: TRBV7-2; D: NA; CDR3: CASSPNDYLGSTGGLFF; DNA: TGTGCCAGCAGCCCAAATGACTATTTAGGGAGCACCGGGGGGCTGTTTTTT
J: TRBJ2-1; size: NA; V: TRBV10-3; D: NA; CDR3: CAMSDGLVDGNEQFF; DNA: TGCGCCATGAGTGACGGTCTAGTGGACGGGAATGAGCAGTTCTTC
J: TRBJ2-2; size: many; V: TRBV9; D: TRBD1; CDR3: CASTGGQGTTGELFF; DNA: TGTGCCAGCACCGGCGGACAGGGGACCACCGGGGAGCTGTTTTTT
J: TRBJ2-2; size: NA; V: TRBV6-4; D: NA; CDR3: CASSDPLTRAELFF; DNA: TGTGCCAGCAGTGACCCACTAACCAGGGCCGAGCTGTTTTTT
J: TRBJ1-2; size: NA; V: TRBV19; D: NA; CDR3: CASSPTGTSGYTF; DNA: TGTGCCAGTAGTCCAACAGGGACGAGCGGCTACACCTTC
J: TRBJ1-3; size: medium-sized; V: TRBV25-1; D: NA; CDR3: CASSASGATQSSGNTIYF; DNA: TGTGCCAGCAGTGCCTCCGGAGCAACCCAGTCCTCTGGAAACACCATATATTTT